The next 10 T cell receptor beta chains were all read from a single sample in a study of shared clonotypes between healthy human individuals. The table came from immunoSEQ multiplex PCR; TCRdb's copy has only in-frame clones and leaves some out. The sample contains 1.6 million or so clones, roughly 96% of which appear only once. Source material: naive CD4+ T cells sorted from blood. The subset is: CD45RA+ positively selected. The receptors were gathered from a young man in good health.

This clone was seen only a few times. The CDR3: CASSYRQYGYTF. Written as DNA, the CDR3 is TGTGCCAGCAGTTATCGACAGTATGGCTACACCTTC. The rearrangement uses TRBV28 and TRBJ1-2; D is possibly TRBD1 (5 bases). Germline V gene data show CDR1 as MDHEN and CDR2 as SYDVKM. V shed 4 bases and J shed 5 bases, with 8 bases lying between them. CDR3 length: 12 residues.

This chain links TRBV6-1 with TRBJ2-1; 8 bases are shared with TRBD2. The V and J ends lost 4 bases and 7 bases, in that order; junction bases with no gene match: 9. This CDR3 spans 15 amino acids. Germline CDR1 reads MNHNS; CDR2 reads SASEGT. Here the CDR3 DNA reads TGTGCCAGCAGTGGAAGCGGGAGATCTCTAAATGAGCAGTTCTTC. Amino acids: CASSGSGRSLNEQFF.

CDR3 in amino acids: CASSQDLDSNEQFF. The DNA of the CDR3 is TGTGCCAGCAGCCAAGATTTGGACAGCAATGAGCAGTTCTTC. The chain combines TRBV14 with TRBJ2-1; D is possibly TRBD1 (6 bases). Germline CDR1 and CDR2: SGHDN and FVKESK. There are 14 residues in the CDR3. Trimming took 0 bases from V and 6 from J, leaving 9 bases between them.

The V call is TRBV9, the J call TRBJ2-3; D assignment may be TRBD1 or TRBD2 (5 bases each). The CDR3 runs 14 residues. Germline V lookup: CDR1 SGDLS, CDR2 YYNGEE. V lost 3 bases and J 4 bases, leaving 12 bases between the germline ends. The CDR3 DNA is TGTGCCAGCAGCGCGGGGCAGGGCTCAGATACGCAGTATTTT. Translation: CASSAGQGSDTQYF. The full variable domain, rest sourced from reference TRBV9 and TRBJ2-3, is DSGVTQTPKHLITATGQRVTLRCSPRSGDLSVYWYQQSLDQGLQFLIQYYNGEERAKGNILERFSAQQFPDLHSELNLSSLELGDSALYFCASSAGQGSDTQYFGPGTRLTVL.

The genes are TRBV7-9 and TRBJ2-7; a weak D match, TRBD2 (6 bases). V lost 0 bases, J lost 2 bases, and 8 bases lay in between. The CDR3 length is 14 residues. Germline assignment: CDR1 SEHNR and CDR2 FQNEAQ (reference sequence). This chain's CDR3 is CASSLAGLAYEQYF. The CDR3 DNA is TGTGCCAGCAGCTTAGCGGGACTGGCCTACGAGCAGTACTTC.

This chain uses TRBV21-1 with TRBJ2-3; the table assigns TRBD2, which was not confirmed against the DNA. TRBV21-1 is deemed a pseudogene. The CDR3 is 18 amino acids. In nucleotides, the CDR3 is TGTGCCAGCAGCCCTCAAAAGGGGAGGGCCCCTCACAGAGATACGCAGTATTTT. Its translation is CASSPQKGRAPHRDTQYF.

The V gene is TRBV7-2, the J gene TRBJ2-7; 11 bases match TRBD2. There are 15 residues in the CDR3. Trimming at V came to 4 bases and at J to 2 bases, leaving 4 bases not matched to a gene. In germline, CDR1 is SGHTA, CDR2 FQGNSA. For the CDR3, the DNA is TGTGCCAGCAGCTCCGTAGCGGGAGGGCCCTACGAGCAGTACTTC. The encoded protein is CASSSVAGGPYEQYF.

The chain has TRBV30 and TRBJ2-7, with D unresolved. Germline V gives CDR1 GTSNPN, CDR2 SVGIG (reference sequence). V shed 0 bases and J shed 5 bases, with 11 bases lying between them. CDR3 size: 13 residues. For the CDR3, the DNA is TGTGCCTGGAGTGTTGATCGGCACCACGAGCAGTACTTC. Encoded protein: CAWSVDRHHEQYF.

The chain links TRBV27 to TRBJ1-5, with D possibly matching TRBD1 (5 bases). The germline V gene encodes CDR1 MNHEY and CDR2 SMNVEV (reference sequence). V dropped 0 bases and J dropped 4 bases, with 10 bases sitting between them. This CDR3 region has 15 residues. For the CDR3, the DNA is TGTGCCAGCAGTTTATCGACAGCCTTTAATCAGCCCCAGCATTTT. This codes for CASSLSTAFNQPQHF.

The chain combines TRBV30 with TRBJ2-7; D gene uncertain. The germline gives CDR1 GTSNPN, CDR2 SVGIG (reference sequence). V was clipped by 0 bases and J by 3 bases, with 9 bases between them. The CDR3 contains 13 residues. CDR3 in DNA: TGTGCCTGGAGTGTCCTTCTAGGCTACGAGCAGTACTTC. Its protein is CAWSVLLGYEQYF.